Below, 7 T cell receptor beta chains from the same sample are listed, as sequenced in a study of cytomegalovirus exposure and HLA in healthy donors. PCR primers comprised 60 Vbeta and 13 Jbeta primers. TCRdb's copy holds only in-frame clones and misses some; the assay was immunoSEQ multiplex PCR. Among about 200,000 clones listed, 65% to 80% were seen once. The sequencing sample was made of PBMCs. These receptors were collected from a man in his forties in good health and CMV-seronegative.

This sequence joins TRBV11-3 and TRBJ2-2; TRBD2 aligns across 7 bases. Losses at the gene ends were 0 bases for V and 6 bases for J; bases not matched to a gene: 4. Germline CDR1 reads SGHNT; CDR2 reads YENEEA. The CDR3 extends over 15 amino acids. This CDR3 is CASSLDQRDSGELFF. The CDR3, as DNA: TGTGCCAGCAGCTTAGACCAGCGGGACTCCGGGGAGCTGTTTTTT.

The rearrangement links TRBV4-3 to TRBJ1-2, with a weak D call TRBD1 (6 bases). From germline, CDR1 is LGHNA and CDR2 YSLEER. The CDR3 is 15 residues long. Trimming took off 1 base at V and 6 bases at J, with 15 bases between the two ends. CDR3 residues: CASSQVSGALDGYTF. The CDR3 region has the DNA TGCGCCAGCAGCCAAGTCTCAGGGGCGTTGGATGGCTACACCTTC.

This clone was detected a few times. The chain uses TRBV19 and TRBJ2-5, with D possibly matching TRBD2 (5 bases). CDR3 size: 14 residues. Trimming pared 3 bases from V and 5 bases from J, leaving 13 bases between. Looked up from germline, CDR1 is LNHDA and CDR2 is SQIVND (reference sequence). CDR3 sequence (DNA): TGTGCCAGTAGTATTCGGGAAAAAGGGGAGACCCAGTACTTC. It encodes CASSIREKGETQYF. The whole variable domain, filled in from reference TRBV19 and TRBJ2-5, reads DGGITQSPKYLFRKEGQNVTLSCEQNLNHDAMYWYRQDPGQGLRLIYYSQIVNDFQKGDIAEGYSVSREKKESFPLTVTSAQKNPTAFYLCASSIREKGETQYFGPGTRLLVL.

This rearrangement joins TRBV5-1 to TRBJ2-1, with a possible D match to TRBD2 (6 bases). Trimming took 4 bases from V and 8 from J, leaving 16 bases between them. Germline V gives CDR1 SGHRS, CDR2 YFSETQ. This CDR3 comprises 14 residues. Here the CDR3 DNA reads TGCGCCAGCAGCACCCCGGGAGTTAGTGATGAGCAGTTCTTC. This sequence encodes CASSTPGVSDEQFF.

The rearrangement links TRBV6-1 to TRBJ2-6; D is ambiguous. The CDR3 runs 10 residues. The germline V gene has CDR1 MNHNS and CDR2 SASEGT. CDR3 in DNA: TGTTGTACTGGGGCCAACGTCCTGACTTTC. It yields the protein CCTGANVLTF.

This clone was recorded only once. V is TRBV5-4 and J is TRBJ1-5; 12 bases agree with TRBD1. Germline lookup yields CDR1 SGHNT and CDR2 YYREEE (reference sequence). V lost 3 bases and J lost 2; bases outside the gene matches: 6. CDR3 length equals 17 residues. The CDR3 sequence: CASSYGTGGRGNQPQHF. CDR3 nucleotides: TGTGCCAGCAGCTACGGGACAGGGGGCCGGGGCAATCAGCCCCAGCATTTT.

The chain employs TRBV2 and TRBJ2-5, with 9 bases identical to TRBD1. V was pared by 6 bases and J by 4 bases, with 15 bases of the junction left unmatched. Per the germline V gene, CDR1 is SNHLY and CDR2 is FYNNEI. The CDR3 is 17 residues long. CDR3 loop: CASRPLGQGTKAETQYF. In DNA form, the CDR3 reads TGTGCCAGCAGACCCTTGGGACAGGGCACAAAGGCAGAGACCCAGTACTTC.